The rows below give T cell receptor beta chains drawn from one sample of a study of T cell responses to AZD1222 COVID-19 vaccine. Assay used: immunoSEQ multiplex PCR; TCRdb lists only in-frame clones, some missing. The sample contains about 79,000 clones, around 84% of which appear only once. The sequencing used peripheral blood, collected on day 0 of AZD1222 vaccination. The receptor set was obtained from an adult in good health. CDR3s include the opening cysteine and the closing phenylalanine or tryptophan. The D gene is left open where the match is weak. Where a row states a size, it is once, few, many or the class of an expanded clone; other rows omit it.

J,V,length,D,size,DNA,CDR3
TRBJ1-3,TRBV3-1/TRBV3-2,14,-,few,TGTGCCAGCAGCGACCGGGGGGCTGGAAACACCATATATTTT,CASSDRGAGNTIYF
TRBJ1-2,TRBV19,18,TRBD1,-,TGTGCCAGTTTAGTCTCCGCGGCCGGGACAGGAGATTCATATGGCTACACCTTC,CASLVSAAGTGDSYGYTF
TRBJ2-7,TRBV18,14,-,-,TGTGCCAGCTCACCAACGGGGATCTCCTACGAGCAGTACTTC,CASSPTGISYEQYF
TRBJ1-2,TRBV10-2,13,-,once,TGCGCCAGCAGTGTGGGGGATAACTATGGCTACACCTTC,CASSVGDNYGYTF
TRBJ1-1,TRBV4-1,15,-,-,TGCGCCAGCAGCCAAGATTGGCCCTTCTACACTGAAGCTTTCTTT,CASSQDWPFYTEAFF
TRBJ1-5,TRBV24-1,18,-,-,TGTGCCACCAGTGAGTCGGCAGGGGCCGACTATAGCAATCAGCCCCAGCATTTT,CATSESAGADYSNQPQHF
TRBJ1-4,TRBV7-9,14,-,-,TGTGCCAGCAGCTTAGGGACAGAGAATGAAAAACTGTTTTTT,CASSLGTENEKLFF
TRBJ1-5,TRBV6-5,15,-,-,TGTGCCAGCAGTTCCCTCCGGACGGGGCATCAGCCCCAGCATTTT,CASSSLRTGHQPQHF
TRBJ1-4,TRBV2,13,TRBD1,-,TGTGCCACCACAGGGGGGGAGTATGAAAAACTGTTTTTT,CATTGGEYEKLFF
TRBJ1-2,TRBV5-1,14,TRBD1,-,TGCGCCAGCAGCACCGGACAGGGGCTGATTGGCTACACCTTC,CASSTGQGLIGYTF
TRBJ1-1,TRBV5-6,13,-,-,TGTGCCAGCAGCCAGGACAGGAACACTGAAGCTTTCTTT,CASSQDRNTEAFF